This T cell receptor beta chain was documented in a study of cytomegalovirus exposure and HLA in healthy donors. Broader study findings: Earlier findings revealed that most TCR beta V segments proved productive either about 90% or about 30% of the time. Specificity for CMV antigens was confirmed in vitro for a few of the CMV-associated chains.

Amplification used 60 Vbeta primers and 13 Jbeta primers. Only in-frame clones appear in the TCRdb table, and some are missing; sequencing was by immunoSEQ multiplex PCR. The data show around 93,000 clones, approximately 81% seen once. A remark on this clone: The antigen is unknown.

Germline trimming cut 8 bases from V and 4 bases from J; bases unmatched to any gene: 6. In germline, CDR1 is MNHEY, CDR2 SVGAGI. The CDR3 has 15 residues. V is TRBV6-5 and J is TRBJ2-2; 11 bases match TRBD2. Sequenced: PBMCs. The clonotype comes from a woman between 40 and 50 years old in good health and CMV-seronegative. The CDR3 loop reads CASPTSGISTGELFF. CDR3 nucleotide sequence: TGTGCCAGCCCGACTAGCGGGATCAGCACCGGGGAGCTGTTTTTT.